This entry lists 21 T cell receptor beta chains sequenced from one sample in a study of cytomegalovirus exposure and HLA in healthy donors. PCR primers comprised 60 Vbeta and 13 Jbeta primers. Repertoires were generated with immunoSEQ multiplex PCR, while TCRdb's copy carries only in-frame clones and drops some. The sample contains about 160,000 clones, around 84% of which appear only once. The sample consisted of PBMCs. All receptors derive from a man younger than 30 in good health and CMV-seronegative.

This sequence joins TRBV28 and TRBJ1-2; no firm D call. Deletions cut 6 bases from V and 4 bases from J, with 18 bases between. CDR3 size: 15 residues. CDR1 MDHEN and CDR2 SYDVKM come from the germline V gene. The CDR3 protein is CASSQDIGGVYGYTF. CDR3 sequence (DNA): TGTGCCAGCAGCCAGGATATCGGCGGGGTCTATGGCTACACCTTC.

The chain links TRBV6-5 to TRBJ2-1, with D perhaps TRBD1 (6 bases). CDR3 size: 16 residues. Trimming removed 2 bases from V and 4 bases from J, with 15 bases in between. The germline gives CDR1 MNHEY, CDR2 SVGAGI. This CDR3 is CASSYGVEDRYNEQFF. The DNA for the CDR3 is TGTGCCAGCAGTTACGGGGTGGAGGACAGATACAATGAGCAGTTCTTC.

The chain recombines TRBV5-1 with TRBJ2-3; 7 bases map to TRBD2. The CDR3 is made up of 15 amino acids. Looked up from germline, CDR1 is SGHRS and CDR2 is YFSETQ. J was trimmed by 6 bases and V by 0 bases; bases with no gene match: 7. CDR3 residues: CASSLVPGGLDTQYF. CDR3 nucleotides: TGCGCCAGCAGCTTGGTACCGGGAGGCTTGGATACGCAGTATTTT.

The chain employs TRBV19 and TRBJ1-2; 8 bases are a match to TRBD1. The germline V gene encodes CDR1 LNHDA and CDR2 SQIVND (reference sequence). CDR3 length: 14 residues. Trimming took 7 bases from V and 4 from J; bases not matched to a gene: 8. DNA of the CDR3: TGTGCCAGTACCTCGACAGGGGTTCCCTATGGCTACACCTTC. Its translation is CASTSTGVPYGYTF.

The gene calls are TRBV11-2 and TRBJ1-1; 7 positions agree with TRBD1. CDR3 length: 15 amino acids. With 4 bases clipped from V and 7 bases from J, the junction kept 12 bases outside the gene matches. Germline CDR1 reads SGHAT; CDR2 reads FQNNGV. CDR3: CASSSPGGQEVEAFF. In DNA form, the CDR3 reads TGTGCCAGCAGCTCCCCCGGCGGACAGGAGGTTGAAGCTTTCTTT. The complete variable domain, with remaining parts taken from reference TRBV11-2 and TRBJ1-1, reads EAGVAQSPRYKIIEKRQSVAFWCNPISGHATLYWYQQILGQGPKLLIQFQNNGVVDDSQLPKDRFSAERLKGVDSTLKIQPAKLEDSAVYLCASSSPGGQEVEAFFGQGTRLTVV.

The V gene is TRBV7-6, the J gene TRBJ2-3, with D unclear. Trimming removed 5 bases at V and 2 bases at J, with 17 bases between. The CDR3 extends over 16 amino acids. Germline CDR1 is SGHVS and CDR2 is FNYEAQ. Here the CDR3 reads CASSPYGATDTDTQYF. In DNA form, the CDR3 reads TGTGCCAGCAGCCCTTACGGCGCGACTGACACAGATACGCAGTATTTT.

The CDR3 region has the DNA TGTGCCAGCAGTCAACCGGGACAGGGCCCTTATGGCTACACCTTC. Protein product: CASSQPGQGPYGYTF. The rearrangement links TRBV28 to TRBJ1-2; 9 bases are a match to TRBD1. V gave up 5 bases and J gave up 5 bases; unmatched junction bases: 9. CDR1 is MDHEN, CDR2 SYDVKM, per germline. This CDR3 is built from 15 residues.

This clone was observed a single time. The chain carries TRBV19 and TRBJ1-4; TRBD1 agrees at 10 bases. The germline V gene has CDR1 LNHDA and CDR2 SQIVND (reference sequence). The CDR3 is 14 residues long. Germline trimming cut 7 bases from V and 7 bases from J; bases unmatched to any gene: 6. The chain's CDR3 is CASTAGTGVEKLFF. The CDR3 DNA reads as TGTGCCAGTACCGCCGGGACAGGGGTTGAAAAACTGTTTTTT.

The J gene is TRBJ2-1, the V gene TRBV9; 8 nucleotides align to TRBD2. The CDR3 spans 15 residues. Germline CDR1 reads SGDLS; CDR2 reads YYNGEE. V lost 0 bases, J lost 10 bases, and 9 bases stayed unmatched. The CDR3 loop is CASSVGGGTDGEQFF. CDR3 nucleotide sequence: TGTGCCAGCAGCGTAGGCGGGGGGACCGACGGGGAGCAGTTCTTC.

This clone has just a few counts. This chain uses TRBV6-4 with TRBJ1-1; the match to TRBD1 covers 7 bases. From germline, CDR1 is MRHNA and CDR2 SNTAGT. With 0 bases clipped from V and 6 bases from J, the junction kept 7 bases outside the gene matches. CDR3 length: 15 amino acids. The CDR3 loop reads CASSDSAGGFAEAFF. The DNA of the CDR3 is TGTGCCAGCAGTGACTCGGCAGGGGGGTTCGCTGAAGCTTTCTTT.

V gene TRBV5-6 combines with J gene TRBJ1-2; TRBD1 might be the D (5 bases). The CDR3 spans 16 residues. Trimming took 0 bases from V and 2 from J, leaving 14 bases between them. In germline, CDR1 is SGHDT, CDR2 YYEEEE. CDR3 protein: CASSLGPWGENYGYTF. The CDR3 DNA is TGTGCCAGCAGCTTGGGACCGTGGGGCGAAAACTATGGCTACACCTTC.

The chain carries TRBV12-5 and TRBJ2-1; D is unresolved. The length of the CDR3 is 16 residues. CDR1 LGHNT and CDR2 FRNRAP come from the germline V gene. Trimming took off 0 bases at V and 6 bases at J, with 15 bases between the two ends. As DNA, the CDR3 is TGTGCTAGTGGTTTGGTAAGCCCCCCTAGAGGCAATGAGCAGTTCTTC. Translation: CASGLVSPPRGNEQFF.

The V gene is TRBV15, the J gene TRBJ2-1; 8 nucleotides agree with TRBD2. The CDR3 has 16 residues. The V segment lost 2 bases and the J segment 3 bases; nucleotides outside the gene matches: 6. The V gene's germline CDR1 is LNHNV and CDR2 YYDKDF (reference sequence). In nucleotides, the CDR3 is TGTGCCACCAGCAGAACTACTAGCGGACTCTACAATGAGCAGTTCTTC. Translation: CATSRTTSGLYNEQFF.

This chain uses TRBV9 with TRBJ2-5; 8 positions match TRBD2. This CDR3 has 15 amino acids. Germline-derived CDR1 and CDR2 are SGDLS and YYNGEE. With V trimmed by 3 bases and J by 2 bases, 6 bases remained unmatched. DNA for the CDR3: TGTGCCAGCAGCGCCCGGATAGCGGGGCAAGAGACCCAGTACTTC. Its translation: CASSARIAGQETQYF.

This chain joins TRBV6-5 and TRBJ2-7; tentative D call: TRBD1 (5 bases). This CDR3 is 14 amino acids long. V was shortened by 5 bases and J by 1 base, with 12 bases between the two germline ends. The V gene's germline CDR1 is MNHEY and CDR2 SVGAGI. The CDR3 DNA follows: TGTGCCAGCAGTCCTAGACAGACATCCTACGAGCAGTACTTC. It is translated as CASSPRQTSYEQYF.

Only one count was recorded for this clone. The chain couples TRBV29-1 to TRBJ2-1; 7 nucleotides match TRBD2. The germline gives CDR1 SQVTM, CDR2 ANQGSEA. V was clipped by 0 bases and J by 0 bases; unmatched bases: 11. The CDR3 runs to 18 residues. For the CDR3, the DNA is TGCAGCGTTGAAGATCGCCCCGTGGGGAGGGGCTCCTACAATGAGCAGTTCTTC. This gives the protein CSVEDRPVGRGSYNEQFF.

The chain is built from TRBV5-8 and TRBJ1-5; a possible D gene is TRBD1 (6 bases). V lost 5 bases, J lost 0 bases, and 9 bases lay in between. The germline V gene encodes CDR1 SGHTS and CDR2 YDEGEE. The CDR3 has 14 amino acids. CDR3 protein: CASRGGYSNQPQHF. The CDR3 DNA reads as TGTGCCAGCAGAGGGGGATATAGCAATCAGCCCCAGCATTTT.

V and J are TRBV7-4 and TRBJ2-7; 7 bases are a match to TRBD2. This CDR3 spans 15 amino acids. V was pared by 6 bases and J by 0 bases, with 8 bases of the junction left unmatched. Germline lookup yields CDR1 SGHVT and CDR2 SQSDAQ. CDR3 in amino acids: CASSPGLAVSYEQYF. CDR3 bases: TGTGCCAGCAGTCCCGGGCTAGCGGTCTCCTACGAGCAGTACTTC.

The chain couples TRBV7-6 to TRBJ2-5; TRBD2 agrees at 9 bases. Losses at the gene ends were 4 bases for V and 0 bases for J; bases not matched to a gene: 15. CDR1 and CDR2 (germline): SGHVS, FNYEAQ. The CDR3 runs 19 residues. CDR3 residues: CASSSIPFRVAGDQETQYF. CDR3 DNA sequence: TGTGCCAGCAGCTCGATCCCCTTTCGGGTAGCGGGGGACCAAGAGACCCAGTACTTC.

This chain links TRBV14 with TRBJ2-7; 10 positions match TRBD2. This CDR3 region has 17 residues. V shed 0 bases and J 2 bases; nucleotides not matched to a gene: 7. Germline V gene lookup returns CDR1 SGHDN and CDR2 FVKESK. This chain's CDR3 is CASSQEASGRGAYEQYF. DNA of the CDR3: TGTGCCAGCAGCCAAGAGGCTAGCGGGAGAGGGGCCTACGAGCAGTACTTC.

The chain recombines TRBV4-3 with TRBJ2-4; D is possibly TRBD1 (6 bases). V lost 4 bases to trimming and J lost 1 base, with 29 bases between them. The CDR3 is 21 amino acids. Germline lookup yields CDR1 LGHNA and CDR2 YSLEER. CDR3 nucleotides: TGCGCCAGCAGCCCGACCGCTCTAGGGACGGGAACCCAGGGGGCCAAAAACATTCAGTACTTC. As protein: CASSPTALGTGTQGAKNIQYF.